Listed below are T cell receptor beta chains from one sample, sequenced in a study of T cell changes during pregnancy in multiple sclerosis. This table comes from immunoSEQ multiplex PCR, and its TCRdb copy is limited to in-frame clones, with some not included. The sample includes 45,000 to 70,000 clones, over 80% of them seen just once. This specimen consisted of CD4+ T cells from peripheral blood mononuclear cells, obtained after pregnancy. These receptors originate from a female donor with multiple sclerosis, enrolled in a pregnancy study. CDR3s include the opening cysteine and the closing phenylalanine or tryptophan. D genes are given only for firm matches. Size values are once, few and many counts, or a class for expanded clones, and some rows have none.

clone size,D gene,J gene,V gene,CDR3 protein,CDR3 DNA
.,TRBD1,TRBJ1-5,TRBV29-1,CSVEGTGVGQPQHF,TGCAGCGTTGAAGGGACAGGGGTAGGGCAGCCCCAGCATTTT
.,.,TRBJ1-1,TRBV19,CASARGQNPKNTEAFF,TGTGCCTCAGCCAGGGGCCAAAATCCGAAGAACACTGAAGCTTTCTTT
.,TRBD1,TRBJ1-3,TRBV2,CASSGTGGPFSGNTIYF,TGTGCCAGCAGTGGGACAGGGGGCCCATTTTCTGGAAACACCATATATTTT
.,TRBD1,TRBJ1-1,TRBV5-1,CASSPLDRDRPEAFF,TGCGCCAGCAGCCCACTGGACAGGGATAGGCCTGAAGCTTTCTTT
once,.,TRBJ2-2,TRBV25-1,CASSESVGVPSNTGELFF,TGTGCCAGCAGTGAATCCGTAGGGGTGCCATCGAACACCGGGGAGCTGTTTTTT
.,TRBD1,TRBJ1-5,TRBV6-6,CASRLTRGQPQHF,TGTGCCAGCAGGCTGACCAGGGGGCAGCCCCAGCATTTT
.,.,TRBJ1-1,TRBV30,CAWSVLAGGGNTEAFF,TGTGCCTGGAGTGTACTGGCTGGGGGGGGGAACACTGAAGCTTTCTTT
.,TRBD1,TRBJ1-6,TRBV25-1,CASSDPHSRTGGGSPLHF,TGTGCCAGCAGTGACCCTCATTCCCGGACAGGGGGTGGGTCACCCCTCCACTTT
.,.,TRBJ1-4,TRBV21-1,CASIRARNNEKLFF,TGTGCCAGCATTAGAGCCCGAAATAATGAAAAACTGTTTTTT
.,.,TRBJ1-5,TRBV10-1,CASSAFCAPNQEPIPFSNQPQHF,TGCGCCAGCAGTGCATTTTGCGCCCCTAACCAGGAACCAATTCCGTTTAGCAATCAGCCCCAGCATTTT
.,.,TRBJ1-1,TRBV7-9,CASSSQGYTEAFF,TGTGCCAGCAGCTCACAGGGCTACACTGAAGCTTTCTTT
.,.,TRBJ2-7,TRBV19,CASNWGPVAYEQYF,TGTGCCAGTAATTGGGGCCCCGTGGCCTACGAGCAGTACTTC
.,TRBD2,TRBJ2-3,TRBV4-2,CASSQATSGGTDTQYF,TGTGCCAGCAGCCAAGCGACTAGCGGGGGTACAGATACGCAGTATTTT
.,.,TRBJ1-2,TRBV30,CAWSPQITYGYTF,TGTGCCTGGAGCCCTCAGATTACCTATGGCTACACCTTC
.,.,TRBJ1-2,TRBV30,CAWSVTAALGAGYGYTF,TGTGCCTGGAGCGTGACAGCCGCATTGGGAGCGGGCTATGGCTACACCTTC
.,.,TRBJ1-6,TRBV4-2,CASSPTVFASGSPLHF,TGTGCCAGCAGCCCGACAGTCTTCGCAAGTGGTTCACCCCTCCACTTT
few,TRBD1,TRBJ2-4,TRBV7-8,CASSQTGGANIQYF,TGTGCCAGCAGCCAGACAGGGGGAGCGAACATTCAGTACTTC
.,.,TRBJ2-3,TRBV9,CASSVVSGPSTDTQYF,TGTGCCAGCAGCGTAGTAAGCGGGCCTAGCACAGATACGCAGTATTTT
once,.,TRBJ2-7,TRBV10-3,CAISAPRGTIYEQYF,TGTGCCATCAGTGCTCCCCGGGGGACCATCTACGAGCAGTACTTC
.,.,TRBJ1-2,TRBV6-6,CASSYGLRNYGYTF,TGTGCCAGCAGTTACGGACTACGGAACTATGGCTACACCTTC
.,.,TRBJ2-3,TRBV4-1,CASSQNERQGTDTQYF,TGCGCCAGCAGCCAGAATGAAAGGCAGGGGACAGATACGCAGTATTTT
.,TRBD1,TRBJ2-6,TRBV5-1,CASSLLVKATGDTGANVLTF,TGCGCCAGCAGCTTGTTAGTCAAAGCCACAGGGGACACTGGGGCCAACGTCCTGACTTTC
.,.,TRBJ2-1,TRBV7-3,CASSSTRGGEQFF,TGTGCCAGCAGCTCCACTAGGGGAGGTGAGCAGTTCTTC
.,.,TRBJ1-6,TRBV11-1,CASSLGRAPLHF,TGTGCCAGCAGCTTAGGAAGAGCACCCCTCCACTTT
.,.,TRBJ1-1,TRBV6-5,CASSYGRGILNTEAFF,TGTGCCAGCAGTTACGGGAGGGGGATCCTGAACACTGAAGCTTTCTTT
once,TRBD1,TRBJ2-2,TRBV9,CASSPGQRSNTGELFF,TGTGCCAGCAGCCCGGGACAGCGTTCGAACACCGGGGAGCTGTTTTTT